These 12 T cell receptor beta chains were sequenced from one sample in a study of response to subunit inactivated influenza vaccine. TCRdb used MiXCR to reprocess the RT-PCR reads, holding one entry per CDR3 protein. The repertoire includes about 540,000 distinct CDR3 sequences, 20% to 25% of them detected once, and 2.5% to 3.5% sits in the top ten. This sample was also put to use in a study of T cells expressing NK-cell markers. That report notes: What made the TCR beta cDNA was 5'RACE template switching with UMIs.

The material sequenced was CD4+ T cells sorted from PBMCs, taken 11 to 12 days after vaccination. These receptors were taken from a man aged 45-65 years who received an inactivated influenza vaccine.

The rearrangement uses TRBV7-8 and TRBJ2-5, with D uncertain. The CDR3 is made up of 15 amino acids. Trimming cost V 1 base and J 5 bases, with 14 bases left between them. Germline CDR1 SGHVS, CDR2 FQNEAQ. The CDR3 protein is CASSLVLGGRETQYF. The CDR3 nucleotides read TGTGCCAGCAGCTTAGTGTTAGGTGGCCGGGAGACCCAGTACTTC. Complete variable domain (other parts from reference TRBV7-8 and TRBJ2-5): GAGVSQSPRYKVAKRGQDVALRCDPISGHVSLFWYQQALGQGPEFLTYFQNEAQLDKSGLPSDRFFAERPEGSVSTLKIQRTQQEDSAVYLCASSLVLGGRETQYFGPGTRLLVL.

The V call is TRBV12-3 or TRBV12-4, the J call TRBJ1-6, with D possibly matching TRBD1 (5 bases). The CDR3 runs to 18 residues. Trimming left V 4 bases short and J 8 bases short, with 24 bases between. The CDR3 DNA sequence: TGTGCCAGCAGTTCCCATGGTCCCGGCCGGGGGGGGGATTCACCCCTCCACTTT. Protein: CASSSHGPGRGGDSPLHF.

This clonotype has just a few counts. The V and J genes are TRBV29-1 and TRBJ2-7; 8 nucleotides match TRBD1. The CDR3 spans 15 residues. Trimming took 6 bases from V and 1 from J; bases not matched to a gene: 11. CDR1 and CDR2 from the germline V gene are SQVTM and ANQGSEA. CDR3 nucleotides: TGCAGCGTCGCCCCGAGACAGGGGCTTTCCTACGAGCAGTACTTC. This encodes CSVAPRQGLSYEQYF.

This clonotype was detected many times. This chain links TRBV11-2 with TRBJ1-1; D perhaps matches TRBD1 (5 bases). This CDR3 region has 17 residues. The germline V gene encodes CDR1 SGHAT and CDR2 FQNNGV. Trimming removed 5 bases from V and 5 bases from J, with 24 bases in between. In DNA, the CDR3 is TGTGCCAGCAGCCTAAGTGGCAGGGAGGCAGACCGGACTGAAGCTTTCTTT. Its protein is CASSLSGREADRTEAFF.

The V call is TRBV28, the J call TRBJ2-6; D remains ambiguous. Trimming cost V 3 bases and J 0 bases, with 9 bases left between them. CDR1 is MDHEN, CDR2 SYDVKM, per germline. The length of the CDR3 is 16 residues. The CDR3 nucleotides are TGTGCCAGCAGTTTGTCCAAGAGCTCTGGGGCCAACGTCCTGACTTTC. It encodes CASSLSKSSGANVLTF.

This clonotype was seen more than once but under ten times. The J gene is TRBJ2-1, the V gene TRBV25-1; TRBD1 matches 9 bases. Germline trimming cut 4 bases from V and 4 bases from J; bases unmatched to any gene: 14. The CDR3 is made up of 18 amino acids. Germline values: CDR1 MGHDK, CDR2 SYGVNS. The CDR3 sequence: CASSGWQDRGARYNEQFF. The CDR3 nucleotides are TGTGCCAGCAGTGGGTGGCAGGACAGGGGCGCGCGATACAATGAGCAGTTCTTC. Full variable domain (remainder filled in from reference TRBV25-1 and TRBJ2-1): EADIYQTPRYLVIGTGKKITLECSQTMGHDKMYWYQQDPGMELHLIHYSYGVNSTEKGDLSSESTVSRIRTEHFPLTLESARPSHTSQYLCASSGWQDRGARYNEQFFGPGTRLTVL.

There are a few counts of this clonotype. The chain uses TRBV7-2 and TRBJ1-2; tentatively, D is TRBD1 (5 bases). The CDR3 is 13 amino acids. Germline-derived CDR1 and CDR2 are SGHTA and FQGNSA. Trimming took off 0 bases at V and 6 bases at J, with 8 bases between the two ends. CDR3 amino acids: CASSLARANGYTF. In nucleotides, the CDR3 is TGTGCCAGCAGCTTAGCCAGGGCGAATGGCTACACCTTC. Filled out from reference TRBV7-2 and TRBJ1-2, the complete variable domain reads GAGVSQSPSNKVTEKGKDVELRCDPISGHTALYWYRQSLGQGLEFLIYFQGNSAPDKSGLPSDRFSAERTGGSVSTLTIQRTQQEDSAVYLCASSLARANGYTFGSGTRLTVV.

CDR3 sequence: CAISDPSTGGDYEQYF. CDR3 DNA sequence: TGTGCCATCAGTGACCCTTCGACAGGGGGAGACTACGAGCAGTACTTC. The chain links TRBV10-3 to TRBJ2-7, with TRBD1 matching over 9 bases. This CDR3 comprises 16 residues. The junction had 9 bases not matched to a gene; V was cut back by 3 bases and J by 3 bases. The germline gives CDR1 ENHRY, CDR2 SYGVKD.

This clonotype has a handful of counts. This sequence joins TRBV7-2 and TRBJ2-3; D possibly corresponds to TRBD2 (6 bases). The CDR3 spans 16 residues. The germline V and J ends were trimmed by 1 base and 8 bases, with 19 bases remaining between them. CDR1 SGHTA and CDR2 FQGNSA come from the germline V gene. DNA for the CDR3: TGTGCCAGCAGCTTAGAGACCGGCTTTGGAGCGGGTACGCAGTATTTT. Residues: CASSLETGFGAGTQYF. Looking up the rest from reference TRBV7-2 and TRBJ2-3 gives the full variable domain: GAGVSQSPSNKVTEKGKDVELRCDPISGHTALYWYRQSLGQGLEFLIYFQGNSAPDKSGLPSDRFSAERTGGSVSTLTIQRTQQEDSAVYLCASSLETGFGAGTQYFGPGTRLTVL.

The gene calls are TRBV28 and TRBJ2-7; no firm D call. With 5 bases removed from V and 8 bases from J, the gap between germline ends came to 13 bases. Germline V lookup: CDR1 MDHEN, CDR2 SYDVKM. The length of the CDR3 is 12 residues. The CDR3 DNA sequence: TGTGCCAGCAGTCGCGCCGGTGGGCAGCAGTACTTC. It is translated as CASSRAGGQQYF.

This clonotype was picked up a small number of times. The chain couples TRBV20-1 to TRBJ2-5; D uncertain. This CDR3 comprises 13 residues. The V and J ends lost 0 bases and 3 bases respectively, with 8 bases between them. Germline CDR1 DFQATT, CDR2 SNEGSKA (reference sequence). Here the CDR3 reads CSARDWNEETQYF. The CDR3 DNA sequence: TGCAGTGCTAGAGACTGGAACGAAGAGACCCAGTACTTC.

As to this clonotype: A junction end diverges from the germline sequence, so it may reflect a read error. The V call is TRBV5-1, the J call TRBJ2-1, with D possibly being TRBD1 (5 bases). Matching the DNA end better, TRBJ2-7 makes the J call doubtful. CDR1 and CDR2 from the germline V gene are SGHRS and YFSETQ. The CDR3 has 14 amino acids. For the CDR3, the DNA is TGCGCCAGTAGCTACGGTAAGAGTCAGGGTGAGCAGTACTTC. Amino acids: CASSYGKSQGEQYF.